These 8 T cell receptor beta chains share one sample of origin, sequenced in a study of shared clonotypes between healthy human individuals. The method was immunoSEQ multiplex PCR; TCRdb's version includes in-frame clones alone and lacks a portion of them. Of roughly 720,000 clones listed, roughly 88% are singletons. The sequenced sample consisted of memory CD8+ T cells from PBMCs. Subset indicated: CD45RO+ cells pooled with CCR7-negative TemRA cells. All receptors derive from a man aged 18 to 30 in good health. Some clones in this sample may be carry-over from other donors' samples.

The chain links TRBV7-2 to TRBJ1-2; D remains ambiguous. Germline CDR1 and CDR2: SGHTA and FQGNSA. The CDR3 totals 13 residues. V lost 5 bases, J lost 6 bases, and 13 bases lay in between. The CDR3 loop is CASSLEFSDGYTF. The CDR3 nucleotides read TGTGCCAGCAGCCTAGAGTTCAGTGATGGCTACACCTTC.

The J gene is TRBJ2-3, the V gene TRBV14, with 10 bases fitting TRBD1. After removal of 1 base from V and 4 bases from J, the junction contained 2 bases not matched to a gene. Germline V gene lookup returns CDR1 SGHDN and CDR2 FVKESK. This CDR3 has 15 amino acids. CDR3 coding DNA: TGTGCCAGCAGCCAAGGACAGGGGGCGTCAGATACGCAGTATTTT. This encodes CASSQGQGASDTQYF.

The chain employs TRBV7-3 and TRBJ1-1; the D gene is possibly TRBD1 (5 bases). The CDR3 extends over 15 amino acids. Germline V gene sequence: CDR1 SGHTA, CDR2 FQGTGA. V was clipped by 1 base and J by 4 bases, with 13 bases between them. This chain's CDR3 is CASSLNGGTSTEAFF. In DNA, the CDR3 is TGTGCCAGCAGCTTAAACGGGGGTACGAGCACTGAAGCTTTCTTT.

This rearrangement joins TRBV18 to TRBJ2-3, with 8 positions matching TRBD2. The CDR3 length is 14 residues. Trimming removed 8 bases from V and 4 bases from J; junction bases left unmatched: 8. The germline CDR1 and CDR2 sequences are KGHSH and LQKENI. The CDR3 bases are TGTGCCAGCCCAAAGGGGGGACTAGCAGATACGCAGTATTTT. It is translated as CASPKGGLADTQYF.

The chain links TRBV27 to TRBJ2-1; D is possibly TRBD2 (5 bases). Germline V CDR1 and CDR2: MNHEY, SMNVEV (reference sequence). The CDR3 runs to 15 residues. V was cut by 5 bases and J by 9 bases, with 20 bases left in between. The CDR3 reads CASSISYPLVAEQFF. In DNA, the CDR3 is TGTGCCAGCAGTATCTCATATCCACTAGTCGCTGAGCAGTTCTTC.

Only a few counts were recorded for this clone. The rearrangement uses TRBV7-9 and TRBJ2-7; D not certain. The V gene lost 5 bases and the J gene lost 2 bases, with 4 bases spanning the gap. The CDR3 is made up of 11 amino acids. Germline-derived CDR1 and CDR2 are SEHNR and FQNEAQ (reference sequence). The CDR3 DNA sequence: TGTGCCAGCAGCGGGACCTACGAGCAGTACTTC. Residues: CASSGTYEQYF.

V usage is TRBV10-1 and J usage is TRBJ2-1; 11 positions agree with TRBD2. J gave up 8 bases and V 8 bases, and 11 bases lay outside the gene matches. Per germline, CDR1 WNHNN and CDR2 SYGVQD (reference sequence). This CDR3 contains 15 residues. CDR3 in amino acids: CASVRIAGGFHEQFF. Written as DNA, the CDR3 is TGCGCCAGCGTTCGTATAGCGGGAGGGTTCCATGAGCAGTTCTTC.

J is TRBJ2-7 and V is TRBV19, with D possibly matching TRBD1 (7 bases). The germline gives CDR1 LNHDA, CDR2 SQIVND (reference sequence). The CDR3 consists of 14 residues. The ends were cut back, 3 bases at V and 4 bases at J, with 13 bases in the middle. This chain's CDR3 is CASSMGGQLYEQYF. The CDR3, as DNA: TGTGCCAGTAGTATGGGGGGACAGCTATACGAGCAGTACTTC.